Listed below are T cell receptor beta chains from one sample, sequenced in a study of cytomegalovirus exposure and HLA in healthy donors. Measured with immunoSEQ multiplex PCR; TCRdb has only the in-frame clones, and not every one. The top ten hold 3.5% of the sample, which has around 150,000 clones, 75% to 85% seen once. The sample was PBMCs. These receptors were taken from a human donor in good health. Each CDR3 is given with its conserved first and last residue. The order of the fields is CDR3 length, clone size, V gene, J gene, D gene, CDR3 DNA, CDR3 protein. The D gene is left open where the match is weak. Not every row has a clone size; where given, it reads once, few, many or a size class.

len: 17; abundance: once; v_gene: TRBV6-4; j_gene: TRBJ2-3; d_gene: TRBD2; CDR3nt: TGTGCCAGCAGTGACTTCCCCACTAGCGGCCTCACAGATACGCAGTATTTT; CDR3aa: CASSDFPTSGLTDTQYF
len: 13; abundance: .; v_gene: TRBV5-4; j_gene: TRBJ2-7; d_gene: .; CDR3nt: TGTGCCAGCAGCAAGGGACAAGATTACGAGCAGTACTTC; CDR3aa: CASSKGQDYEQYF
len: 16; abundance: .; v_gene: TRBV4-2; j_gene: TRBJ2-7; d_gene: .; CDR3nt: TGTGCCAGCAGCCATCCGCCGAGAGAGGGCGCCTACGAGCAGTACTTC; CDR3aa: CASSHPPREGAYEQYF
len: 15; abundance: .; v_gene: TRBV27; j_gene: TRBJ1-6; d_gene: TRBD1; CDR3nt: TGTGCCAGCGCAAGTCCAGGGACAGGGTTGGTAGCCCTCCACTTT; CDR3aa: CASASPGTGLVALHF
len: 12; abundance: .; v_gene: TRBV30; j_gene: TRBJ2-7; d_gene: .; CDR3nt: TGTGCCTGGAGTCCCCAACCCGGCGAGCAGTACTTC; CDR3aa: CAWSPQPGEQYF
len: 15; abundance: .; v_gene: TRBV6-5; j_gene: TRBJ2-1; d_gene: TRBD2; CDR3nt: TGTGCCAGCACCTCACCGGGACTAGCGGACAATGAGCAGTTCTTC; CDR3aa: CASTSPGLADNEQFF
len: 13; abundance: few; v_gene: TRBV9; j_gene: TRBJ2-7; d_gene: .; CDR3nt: TGTGCCAGCAGCCCCCAGACAGGACGGGTGCAGTACTTC; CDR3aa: CASSPQTGRVQYF
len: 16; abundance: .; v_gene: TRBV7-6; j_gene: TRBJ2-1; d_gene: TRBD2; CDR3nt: TGTGCCAGCAGCCACCGACTAGCGCGCACCGACAATGAGCAGTTCTTC; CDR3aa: CASSHRLARTDNEQFF
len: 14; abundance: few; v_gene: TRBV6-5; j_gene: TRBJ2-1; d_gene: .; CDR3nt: TGTGCCAGCAGTTTGGGGCCTTCTTACAATGAGCAGTTCTTC; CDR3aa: CASSLGPSYNEQFF
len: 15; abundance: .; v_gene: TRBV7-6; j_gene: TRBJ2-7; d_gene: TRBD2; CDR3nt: TGTGCCAGCAGCTTATCGTCTAGCGGGACCTACGAGCAGTACTTC; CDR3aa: CASSLSSSGTYEQYF
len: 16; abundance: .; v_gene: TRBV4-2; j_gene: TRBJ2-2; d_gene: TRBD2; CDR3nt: TGTGCCAGCAGCCAAGGGGGGGGGATGAACACCGGGGAGCTGTTTTTT; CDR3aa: CASSQGGGMNTGELFF
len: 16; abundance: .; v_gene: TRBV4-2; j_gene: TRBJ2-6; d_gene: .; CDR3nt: TGTGCCAGCAGCCAAGATAGAGGGTCTGGGGCCAACGTCCTGACTTTC; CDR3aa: CASSQDRGSGANVLTF
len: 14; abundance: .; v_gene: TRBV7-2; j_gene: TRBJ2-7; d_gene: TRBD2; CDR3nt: TGTGCCAGCAGCCCTGCGGGAGGGCGGTACGAGCAGTACTTC; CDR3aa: CASSPAGGRYEQYF
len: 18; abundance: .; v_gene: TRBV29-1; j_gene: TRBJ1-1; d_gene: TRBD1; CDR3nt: TGCAGCGTTGAAGATCAGGAAAGGGAAGGGGGCATGAACACTGAAGCTTTCTTT; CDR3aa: CSVEDQEREGGMNTEAFF
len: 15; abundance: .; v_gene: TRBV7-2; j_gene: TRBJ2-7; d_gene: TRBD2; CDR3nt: TGTGCCAGCAGCCCGACCAAGCGGGAGGCTTACGAGCAGTACTTC; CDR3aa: CASSPTKREAYEQYF
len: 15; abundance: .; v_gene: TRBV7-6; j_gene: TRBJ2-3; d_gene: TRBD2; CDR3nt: TGTGCCAGCAGCCCTAGCGGGGGAAACACAGATACGCAGTATTTT; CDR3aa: CASSPSGGNTDTQYF
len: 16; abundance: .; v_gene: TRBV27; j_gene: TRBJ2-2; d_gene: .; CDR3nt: TGTGCCAGCCGGAACGGAGACCGGGGTTTGGCCGGGGAGCTGTTTTTT; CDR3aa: CASRNGDRGLAGELFF
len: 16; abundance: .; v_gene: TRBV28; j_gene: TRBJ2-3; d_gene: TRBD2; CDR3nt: TGTGCCAGCAGTTTTAACCTAGCGGATTCCACAGATACGCAGTATTTT; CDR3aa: CASSFNLADSTDTQYF
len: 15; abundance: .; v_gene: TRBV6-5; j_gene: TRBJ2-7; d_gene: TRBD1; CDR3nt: TGTGCCAGCAGTTACGGGCAGGGGGCCTCCTACGAGCAGTACTTC; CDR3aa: CASSYGQGASYEQYF
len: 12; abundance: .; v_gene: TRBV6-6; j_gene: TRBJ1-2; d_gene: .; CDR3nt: TGTGCCAGCAGCCTCGGACAGTATGGCTACACCTTC; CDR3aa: CASSLGQYGYTF
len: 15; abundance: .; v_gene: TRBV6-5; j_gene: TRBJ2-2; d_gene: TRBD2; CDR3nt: TGTGCCAGCAGTAGGAGCGGGAGGAACACCGGGGAGCTGTTTTTT; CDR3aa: CASSRSGRNTGELFF
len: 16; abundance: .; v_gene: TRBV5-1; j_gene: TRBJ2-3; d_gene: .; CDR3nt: TGCGCCAGCAGCTTTATAGGAGACGGTAGCACAGATACGCAGTATTTT; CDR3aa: CASSFIGDGSTDTQYF
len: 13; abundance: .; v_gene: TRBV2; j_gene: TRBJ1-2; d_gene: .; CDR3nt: TGTGCCAGCAAGGAGGCGGCTGGGTATGGCTACACCTTC; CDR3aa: CASKEAAGYGYTF
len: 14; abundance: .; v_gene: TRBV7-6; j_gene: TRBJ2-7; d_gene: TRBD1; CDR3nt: TGTGCCAGCAGCTCTCGACAGGGAGAGAGGGAGCAGTACTTC; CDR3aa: CASSSRQGEREQYF
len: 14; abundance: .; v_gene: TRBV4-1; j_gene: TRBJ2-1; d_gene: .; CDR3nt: TGCGCCAGCAGCCATGGACAGAGCTACAATGAGCAGTTCTTC; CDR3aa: CASSHGQSYNEQFF
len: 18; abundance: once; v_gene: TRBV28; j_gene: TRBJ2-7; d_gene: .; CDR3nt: TGTGCCAGCAGTTGGAATCAGGGTACGGCGTACCTATCCTACGAGCAGTACTTC; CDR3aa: CASSWNQGTAYLSYEQYF
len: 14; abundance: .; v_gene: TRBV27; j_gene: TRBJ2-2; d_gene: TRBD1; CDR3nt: TGTGCCAGCAGTCCCCAGGGGGCCACGGGGGAGCTGTTTTTT; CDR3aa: CASSPQGATGELFF
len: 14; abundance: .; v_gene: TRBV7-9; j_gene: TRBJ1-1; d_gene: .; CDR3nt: TGTGCCAGCACCCCGAACAGGGTGCCCACTGAAGCTTTCTTT; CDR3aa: CASTPNRVPTEAFF
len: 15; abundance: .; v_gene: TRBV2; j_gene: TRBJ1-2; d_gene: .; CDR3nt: TGTGCCAGCAGTGGTGGGGGCGAAAGTCTCTATGGCTACACCTTC; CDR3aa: CASSGGGESLYGYTF
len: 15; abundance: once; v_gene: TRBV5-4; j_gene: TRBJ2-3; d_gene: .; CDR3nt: TGTGCCAGCAGCTCCCTCCGGTTTGGCACAGATACGCAGTATTTT; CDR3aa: CASSSLRFGTDTQYF
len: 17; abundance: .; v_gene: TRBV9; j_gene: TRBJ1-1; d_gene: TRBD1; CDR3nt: TGTGCCAGCAGCGTAGTCCCAATGACAGGGATGAACACTGAAGCTTTCTTT; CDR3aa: CASSVVPMTGMNTEAFF
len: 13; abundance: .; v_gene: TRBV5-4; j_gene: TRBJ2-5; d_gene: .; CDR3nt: TGTGCCAGCAGCATTTCCGCGCCGGAGACCCAGTACTTC; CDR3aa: CASSISAPETQYF
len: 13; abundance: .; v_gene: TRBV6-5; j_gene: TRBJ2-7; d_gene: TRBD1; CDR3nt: TGTGCAAGCCGGGACAGCGGCTCCTACGAGCAGTACTTC; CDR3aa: CASRDSGSYEQYF
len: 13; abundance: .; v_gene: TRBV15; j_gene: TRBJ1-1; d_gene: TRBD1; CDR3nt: TGTGCCACCAGCAGGGGACAGGGGACTGAAGCTTTCTTT; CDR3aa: CATSRGQGTEAFF
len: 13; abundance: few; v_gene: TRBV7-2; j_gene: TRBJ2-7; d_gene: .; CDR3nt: TGTGCCAGCACCCCGAGGGGAGGCTACGAGCAGTACTTC; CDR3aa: CASTPRGGYEQYF
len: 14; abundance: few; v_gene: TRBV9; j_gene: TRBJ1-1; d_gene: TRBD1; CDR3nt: TGTGCCAGCAGCGAGGGACAGTCCAACACTGAAGCTTTCTTT; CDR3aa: CASSEGQSNTEAFF
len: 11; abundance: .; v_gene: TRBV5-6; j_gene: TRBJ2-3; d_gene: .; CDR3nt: TGTGCCAGCAGCTTGTCGGAGGCGCAGTATTTT; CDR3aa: CASSLSEAQYF
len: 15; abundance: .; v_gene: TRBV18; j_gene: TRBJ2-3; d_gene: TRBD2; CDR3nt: TGTGCCAGCTCAGTACTAGCGGGAGGTCCAGATACGCAGTATTTT; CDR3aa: CASSVLAGGPDTQYF
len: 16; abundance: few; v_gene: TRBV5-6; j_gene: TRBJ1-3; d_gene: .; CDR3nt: TGTGCCAGCAGCCCCGGGTCAGCTGAACCTGGAAACACCATATATTTT; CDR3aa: CASSPGSAEPGNTIYF
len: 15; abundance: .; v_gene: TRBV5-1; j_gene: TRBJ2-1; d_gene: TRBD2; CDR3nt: TGCGCCAGCAGCCGGAAACTAGCGGAGTTCAATGAGCAGTTCTTC; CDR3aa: CASSRKLAEFNEQFF
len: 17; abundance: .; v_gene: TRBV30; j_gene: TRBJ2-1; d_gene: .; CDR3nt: TGTGCCTGGAACCGAGCGGCAGCCCGGAGCTCCTACAATGAGCAGTTCTTC; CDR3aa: CAWNRAAARSSYNEQFF
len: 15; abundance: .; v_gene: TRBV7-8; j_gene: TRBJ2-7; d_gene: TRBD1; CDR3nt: TGTGCCAGCACCCAACGGACAGGCTTCAGCTACGAGCAGTACTTC; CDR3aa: CASTQRTGFSYEQYF
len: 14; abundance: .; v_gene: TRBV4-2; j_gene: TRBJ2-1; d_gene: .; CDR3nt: TGTGCCAGCAGCCAAGAGGGGGCTGGCGGTGAGCAGTTCTTC; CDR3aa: CASSQEGAGGEQFF
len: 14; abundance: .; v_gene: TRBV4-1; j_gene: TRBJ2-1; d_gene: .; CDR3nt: TGCGCCAGCAGCCGAACACATGAATGGAATGAGCAGTTCTTC; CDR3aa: CASSRTHEWNEQFF
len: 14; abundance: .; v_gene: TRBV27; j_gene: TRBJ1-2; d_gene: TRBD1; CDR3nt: TGTGCCAGCAGTTTTCAGGGGGCCAAGTATGGCTACACCTTC; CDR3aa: CASSFQGAKYGYTF
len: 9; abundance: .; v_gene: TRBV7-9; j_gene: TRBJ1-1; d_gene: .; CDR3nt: TGTGCCAGCGGCCAAGAAGCTTTCTTT; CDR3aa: CASGQEAFF
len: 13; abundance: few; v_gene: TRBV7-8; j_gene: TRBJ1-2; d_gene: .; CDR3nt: TGTGCCAGCAGCCTAGGGGGGGGTAATGGCTACACCTTC; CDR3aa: CASSLGGGNGYTF
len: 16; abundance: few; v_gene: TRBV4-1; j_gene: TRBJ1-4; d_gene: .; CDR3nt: TGCGCCAGCAGCCAAGATGTGGTTGGGGGCAGTGAAAAACTGTTTTTT; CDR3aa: CASSQDVVGGSEKLFF